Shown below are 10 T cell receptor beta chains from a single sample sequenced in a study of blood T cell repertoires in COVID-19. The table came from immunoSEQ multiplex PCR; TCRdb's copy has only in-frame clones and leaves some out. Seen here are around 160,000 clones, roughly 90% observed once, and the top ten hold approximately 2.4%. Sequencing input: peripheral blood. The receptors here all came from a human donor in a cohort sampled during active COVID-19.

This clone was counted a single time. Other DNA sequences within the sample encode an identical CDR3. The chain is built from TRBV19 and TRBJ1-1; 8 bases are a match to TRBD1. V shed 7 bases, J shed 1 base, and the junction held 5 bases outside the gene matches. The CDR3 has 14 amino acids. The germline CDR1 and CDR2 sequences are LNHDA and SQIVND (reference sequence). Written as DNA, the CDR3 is TGTGCCAGTAAAATAGACAGGGGGAACACTGAAGCTTTCTTT. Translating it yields CASKIDRGNTEAFF.

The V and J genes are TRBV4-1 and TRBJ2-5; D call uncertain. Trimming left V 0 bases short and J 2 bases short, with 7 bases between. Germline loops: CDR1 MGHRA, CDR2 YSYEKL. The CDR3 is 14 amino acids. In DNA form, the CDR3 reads TGCGCCAGCAGCCAAGATGTACAGCAAGAGACCCAGTACTTC. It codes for CASSQDVQQETQYF.

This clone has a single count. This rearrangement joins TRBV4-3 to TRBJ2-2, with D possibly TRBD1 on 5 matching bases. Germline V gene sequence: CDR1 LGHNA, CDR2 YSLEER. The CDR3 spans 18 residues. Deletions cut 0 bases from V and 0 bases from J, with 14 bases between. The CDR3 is CASSQDSLGVTNTGELFF. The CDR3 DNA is TGCGCCAGCAGCCAAGACTCATTAGGGGTCACGAACACCGGGGAGCTGTTTTTT.

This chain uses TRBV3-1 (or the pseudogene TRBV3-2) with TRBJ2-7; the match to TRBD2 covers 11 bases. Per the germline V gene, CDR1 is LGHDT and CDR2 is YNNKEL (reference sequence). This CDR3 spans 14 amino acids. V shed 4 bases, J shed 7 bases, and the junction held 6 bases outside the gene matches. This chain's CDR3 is CASSLAGGPGEQYF. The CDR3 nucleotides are TGTGCCAGCAGCCTAGCGGGAGGGCCGGGGGAGCAGTACTTC.

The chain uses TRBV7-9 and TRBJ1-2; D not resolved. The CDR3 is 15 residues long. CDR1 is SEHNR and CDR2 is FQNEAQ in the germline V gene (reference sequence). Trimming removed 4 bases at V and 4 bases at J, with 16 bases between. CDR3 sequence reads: CASSSHEVVSYGYTF. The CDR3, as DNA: TGTGCCAGCAGCTCCCACGAGGTGGTGAGCTATGGCTACACCTTC. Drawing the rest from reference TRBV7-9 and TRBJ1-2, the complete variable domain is DTGVSQNPRHKITKRGQNVTFRCDPISEHNRLYWYRQTLGQGPEFLTYFQNEAQLEKSRLLSDRFSAERPKGSFSTLEIQRTEQGDSAMYLCASSSHEVVSYGYTFGSGTRLTVV.

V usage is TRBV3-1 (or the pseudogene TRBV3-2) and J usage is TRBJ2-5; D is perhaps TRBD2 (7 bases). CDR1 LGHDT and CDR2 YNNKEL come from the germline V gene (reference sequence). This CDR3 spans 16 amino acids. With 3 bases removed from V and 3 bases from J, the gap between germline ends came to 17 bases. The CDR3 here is CASSHRGGVKEETQYF. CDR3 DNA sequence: TGTGCCAGCAGCCATCGAGGGGGGGTTAAGGAAGAGACCCAGTACTTC.

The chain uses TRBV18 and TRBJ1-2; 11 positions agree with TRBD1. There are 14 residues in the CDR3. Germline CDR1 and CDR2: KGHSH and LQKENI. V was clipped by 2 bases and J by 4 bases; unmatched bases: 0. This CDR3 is CASSPGTGGYGYTF. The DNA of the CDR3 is TGTGCCAGCTCACCAGGGACAGGGGGCTATGGCTACACCTTC.

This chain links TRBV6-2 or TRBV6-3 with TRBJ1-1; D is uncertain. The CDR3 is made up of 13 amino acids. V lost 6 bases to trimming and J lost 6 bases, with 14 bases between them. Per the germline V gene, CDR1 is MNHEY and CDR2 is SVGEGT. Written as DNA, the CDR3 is TGTGCCAGCAGCCAACTCGTGAGGGCTGAAGCTTTCTTT. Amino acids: CASSQLVRAEAFF.

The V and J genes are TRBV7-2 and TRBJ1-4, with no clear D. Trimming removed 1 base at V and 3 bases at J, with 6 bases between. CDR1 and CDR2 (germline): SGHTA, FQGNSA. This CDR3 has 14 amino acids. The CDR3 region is CASSLGRANEKLFF. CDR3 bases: TGTGCCAGCAGCTTAGGGCGGGCTAATGAAAAACTGTTTTTT. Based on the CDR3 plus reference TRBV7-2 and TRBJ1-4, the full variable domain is GAGVSQSPSNKVTEKGKDVELRCDPISGHTALYWYRQSLGQGLEFLIYFQGNSAPDKSGLPSDRFSAERTGGSVSTLTIQRTQQEDSAVYLCASSLGRANEKLFFGSGTQLSVL.

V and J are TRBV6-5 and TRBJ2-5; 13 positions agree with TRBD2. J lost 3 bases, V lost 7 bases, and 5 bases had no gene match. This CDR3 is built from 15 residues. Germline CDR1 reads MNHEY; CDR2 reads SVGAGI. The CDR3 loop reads CASIPTSGRKETQYF. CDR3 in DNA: TGTGCCAGCATCCCGACTAGCGGGAGGAAAGAGACCCAGTACTTC.